This T cell receptor beta chain was recorded in a study of cytotoxic CD8 clonotypes in ibrutinib-treated CLL. TCRdb's copy holds only in-frame clones and misses some; the assay was immunoSEQ multiplex PCR. The data contain about 5,500 clones, more than 60% of them singletons. Germline V gene sequence: CDR1 SNHLY, CDR2 FYNNEI. Between the trimmed V and J ends, which lost 1 base and 7 bases, there was a span of 4 bases. The CDR3 is 11 residues long. Of note for this clone: Its cognate antigen is unknown.

The study's findings and limits: Public clonotypes were seen rarely and were contracted or stable on treatment.

This chain uses TRBV2 with TRBJ2-5, with no clear D. The specimen comprised PBMCs, sampled before ibrutinib treatment. This TCR was recovered from a human donor with chronic lymphocytic leukemia. This chain's CDR3 is CASSEEGTQYF. CDR3 bases: TGTGCCAGCAGTGAAGAGGGGACCCAGTACTTC.